The T cell receptor beta chain described here comes from a study of cytomegalovirus exposure and HLA in healthy donors. Study-wide results and limits: Several V segments, TRBV6-2 and TRBV6-3 among them, could not be told apart and were dropped. Associated with HLA alleles at 0.05 false discovery rate in a later analysis were around 17,000 TCR beta sequences. Within a later analysis, the majority of CMV-associated TCR beta chains appeared HLA-restricted. Serostatus for CMV was the only available immune exposure information.

The table lists this clone with a count of one. No antigen is known for it. From germline, CDR1 is MNHEY and CDR2 SVGAGI. CDR3 length: 14 amino acids. The V end was cut by 2 bases, the J end by 2 bases, with 9 bases between. The primer mix had 60 Vbeta and 13 Jbeta primers. Some clones are missing from TCRdb's copy, which holds only in-frame ones; the method was immunoSEQ multiplex PCR. This sample has some 170,000 clones; 75% to 85% occur once, and the top ten carry around 10%. Sequenced material: PBMCs. The clonotype originates from a man aged 50-59 years in good health and CMV-seropositive. The chain joins TRBV6-5 to TRBJ2-5, with D perhaps matching TRBD2 (5 bases). CDR3 loop: CASSYGLTQETQYF. CDR3 DNA: TGTGCCAGCAGTTACGGACTGACTCAAGAGACCCAGTACTTC.